The T cell receptor beta chain under discussion was sequenced for a study of T cells in Graves' hyperthyroidism and ophthalmopathy. Deletions cut 0 bases from V and 4 bases from J, with 16 bases between. Germline CDR1 and CDR2: DFQATT and SNEGSKA (reference sequence). The CDR3 has 16 residues. The CDR3 regions of TCR beta were amplified from RNA transcripts. The HTBI primer set drove a first-round RT-PCR of the TCR CDR3. Via MiXCR, TCRdb re-called the multiplex PCR reads, giving one row per CDR3 protein. This table holds hundreds of thousands of distinct CDR3 sequences, approximately 42% found once. Sequencing input: peripheral blood or thyroid tissue (not recorded which). The sequence derives from an adult man with Graves' disease, either hyperthyroidism or ophthalmopathy (not recorded which). The genes are TRBV20-1 and TRBJ1-5; weak D call: TRBD1 (6 bases). The CDR3 protein is CSARDIGRGGNQPQHF. The CDR3 DNA reads TGCAGTGCTAGAGATATCGGCAGGGGCGGAAATCAGCCCCAGCATTTT.